The rows below give T cell receptor beta chains drawn from one sample of a study of blood T cell repertoires in COVID-19. Sequencing was performed with immunoSEQ multiplex PCR; in TCRdb, only in-frame clones are kept and a portion is missing. The sample gives about 140,000 clones, around nine tenths of which show up once; less than 6.5% is in the top ten. What was sequenced was peripheral blood. All receptors derive from a human donor in a cohort sampled during active COVID-19. The CDR3 runs from the conserved cysteine through the conserved F or W. The D gene is left open where the match is weak.

V	D	J	CDR3
TRBV4-2	TRBD1	TRBJ1-2	CASSQGTQGGYGYTF
TRBV7-9	.	TRBJ1-5	CASSTGEEPQHF
TRBV18	TRBD1	TRBJ2-1	CASSQGQETYNEQFF
TRBV28	TRBD2	TRBJ2-7	CASSFGSLFGGRRSSYEQYF
TRBV6-1	.	TRBJ1-2	CASSENRQATYGYTF
TRBV28	.	TRBJ1-2	CASSFRVGGYTF
TRBV5-1	.	TRBJ1-5	CASRPTPASNQPQHF
TRBV15	.	TRBJ2-2	CATSRDITSQNTGELFF
TRBV13	.	TRBJ2-7	CASSLAVSAYEQYF
TRBV5-1	.	TRBJ2-7	CASSPDIGRDFSYEQYF
TRBV13	.	TRBJ2-7	CASSSNGLPSYEQYF
TRBV29-1	TRBD2	TRBJ2-5	CSVVPGASGIRETQYF
TRBV7-8	.	TRBJ2-3	CASSTLEWPHPADTQYF
TRBV25-1	TRBD2	TRBJ2-5	CASSPGLAGEETQYF